These T cell receptor beta chains were read from a single sample in a study of T-cell memory formation after mild COVID-19. One entry per CDR3 protein results from TCRdb running MiXCR on the 5' RACE reads. The sample shows 300,000 to 400,000 distinct CDR3 sequences, roughly an eighth of them seen only once. Sequencing was carried out using PBMCs or a T cell subset sorted from them (not recorded which). These receptors all stem from a man aged 18-30 years who had mild COVID-19 (a few samples of this study predate the infection). Cell type and time point are not known. The CDR3 runs from the conserved cysteine through the conserved F or W. Each record gives: D gene, clone size, V gene, J gene, CDR3 DNA, CDR3 protein. D genes are given only for firm matches. Not all rows give a size; the values are once, few, many and, for expanded clones, a class.

TRBD1,few,TRBV5-1,TRBJ1-2,TGCGCCAGCAGCCTCAGGGGGCTCAACTATGGCTACACCTTC,CASSLRGLNYGYTF
NA,NA,TRBV20-1,TRBJ1-2,TGCAGTGCTAGAGATGTTGTCTCAGGCTACACCTTC,CSARDVVSGYTF
NA,few,TRBV4-3,TRBJ2-5,TGCGCCAGCAGCCAAGATCTAGGTCGGACCCAAGAGACCCAGTACTTC,CASSQDLGRTQETQYF
NA,NA,TRBV6-1,TRBJ1-5,TGTGCCAGCAGTGTGCAGGGCTGGAAGCCCCAGCATTTT,CASSVQGWKPQHF
NA,few,TRBV7-9,TRBJ2-1,TGTGCCAGCAGCTTATATCGGGGATACAATGAGCAGTTCTTC,CASSLYRGYNEQFF
NA,few,TRBV6-1,TRBJ1-1,TGTGCCAGCAGTGAAGCGTGGGGCGGATTGAACACTGAAGCTTTCTTT,CASSEAWGGLNTEAFF
TRBD1,few,TRBV7-2,TRBJ2-7,TGTGCCAGCAGCGGACGTCTTCAGGGGGCGCAGGACTTC,CASSGRLQGAQDF
TRBD1,NA,TRBV29-1,TRBJ2-3,TGCAGCGTTGAAAAGGGGGCGGCAGATACGCAGTATTTT,CSVEKGAADTQYF
TRBD2,few,TRBV3-1,TRBJ2-3,TGTGCCAGCAGCCTGGGGACTAGCGGGAGCCGGGATACGCAGTATTTT,CASSLGTSGSRDTQYF
NA,few,TRBV7-2,TRBJ2-3,TGTGCCAGCAGCTTAGATCGAGTTTTAGGCGCAGATACGCAGTATTTT,CASSLDRVLGADTQYF
TRBD2,NA,TRBV5-1,TRBJ2-3,TGCGCCAGCCTAGCGGGCCCCACAGATACGCAGTATTTT,CASLAGPTDTQYF
TRBD2,few,TRBV5-6,TRBJ2-5,TGTGCCAGCGCGTTAGCGGGGGAAGAGACCCAGTACTTC,CASALAGEETQYF
TRBD2,many,TRBV7-8,TRBJ2-5,TGTGCCAGCAGCGGTACTAGCGCCCAGGCGGAGACCCAGTACTTC,CASSGTSAQAETQYF
TRBD2,many,TRBV7-2,TRBJ2-7,TGTGCCAGCAGCCCCTCCGGGACTAGAGGCTACGAGCAGTACTTC,CASSPSGTRGYEQYF
TRBD1,many,TRBV4-3,TRBJ2-7,TGCGCCAGCAGCCAAGATCCCGGGACAGGGGCTTACGAGCAGTACTTC,CASSQDPGTGAYEQYF
TRBD1,NA,TRBV2,TRBJ2-7,TGTGCCAGCAGGCATTCGGACAGGGGGCTGCTAGACGAGCAGTACTTC,CASRHSDRGLLDEQYF
NA,NA,TRBV12-3/TRBV12-4,TRBJ2-3,TGTGCCACTACCCGGGGGCTCCCGCAGTCGGCGCAGTATTTT,CATTRGLPQSAQYF
NA,many,TRBV7-9,TRBJ2-1,TGTGCCAGCAGCCCATCGGGGCGGAGCTCCTACAATGAGCAGTTCTTC,CASSPSGRSSYNEQFF
NA,many,TRBV19,TRBJ2-7,TGTGCCAGTAGTACCACAGTGGCTACCGAGCAGTACTTC,CASSTTVATEQYF
NA,few,TRBV6-1,TRBJ2-5,TGTGCCAGCAGGAAGGCAGGCCAAGAGACCCAGTACTTC,CASRKAGQETQYF
TRBD2,NA,TRBV2,TRBJ2-1,TGTGCCAGCAGTGGCCGACTAGCGCCGTACAATGAGCAGTTCTTC,CASSGRLAPYNEQFF
NA,few,TRBV5-1,TRBJ2-1,TGCGCCAGCAGCTTGGGGGTATCGGGGGAATACAATGAGCAGTTCTTC,CASSLGVSGEYNEQFF
NA,few,TRBV27,TRBJ2-7,TGTGCCAGCAGTTTGGGCCCATTCGAGGACGAGCAGTACTTC,CASSLGPFEDEQYF
NA,NA,TRBV6-2/TRBV6-3,TRBJ1-2,TGTGCCAGCAGTTACTGGACAAGCTATGGCTACACCTTC,CASSYWTSYGYTF
NA,many,TRBV7-2,TRBJ2-1,TGTGCCAGCAGCCGAGGGGAGCTCTTGAATGAGCAGTTCTTC,CASSRGELLNEQFF
NA,few,TRBV10-3,TRBJ1-3,TGTGCCATCAGTGTTAACAGGGAATACTCTGGAAACACCATATATTTT,CAISVNREYSGNTIYF
NA,few,TRBV27,TRBJ2-4,TGTGCCAGCAGACTCTTACCGGGACGTCATTGGGCCAAAAACATTCAGTACTTC,CASRLLPGRHWAKNIQYF
TRBD1,NA,TRBV29-1,TRBJ2-7,TGCAGCGTTGAAGACCCCGGGACAGATCCCTACGAGCAGTACTTC,CSVEDPGTDPYEQYF
TRBD1,NA,TRBV20-1,TRBJ1-5,TGCAGTGCGAGACAGGGGGATCAGCCCCAGCATTTT,CSARQGDQPQHF
TRBD2,once,TRBV11-2,TRBJ2-5,TGTGCCAGCAGCCGCCGGGGCAATCTGGCGGGGGTGAGAGAGACCCAGTACTTC,CASSRRGNLAGVRETQYF
TRBD1,few,TRBV5-1,TRBJ2-3,TGCGCCAGCAGCTTGGCCGGGACAGGACACACAGATACGCAGTATTTT,CASSLAGTGHTDTQYF
NA,many,TRBV6-1,TRBJ2-2,TGTGCCAGCAAATTTAATGTAGGCGGGACAGCCTCTACCGGGGAGCTGTTTTTT,CASKFNVGGTASTGELFF
TRBD1,few,TRBV5-1,TRBJ1-4,TGCGCCAGCAGCTCGGACAGGGGAGACGAAAAACTGTTTTTT,CASSSDRGDEKLFF
TRBD2,many,TRBV7-2,TRBJ2-3,TGTGCCAGCAGCTTAAATAGCGGGGGGGATACGCAGTATTTT,CASSLNSGGDTQYF
NA,NA,TRBV29-1,TRBJ1-1,TGCAGCACTCGACTGGGTTCGACTGAAGCTTTCTTT,CSTRLGSTEAFF
TRBD1,NA,TRBV4-3,TRBJ2-7,TGCGCCAGCAGCGCTCACAGGGGGTTGGTTTACGAGCAGTACTTC,CASSAHRGLVYEQYF
TRBD1,NA,TRBV25-1,TRBJ2-7,TGTGCCAGCAGTGAACTAAGGGACAGCTCCTTCTACGAGCAGTACTTC,CASSELRDSSFYEQYF
NA,NA,TRBV4-1,TRBJ2-1,TGCGCCAGCAGCCAAGATGGGGCTGACTTAAAGCAGTTCTTC,CASSQDGADLKQFF
NA,NA,TRBV27,TRBJ1-1,TGTGCCAGCAGCTTTAGGCAGGGACGGACTGAAGCTTTCTTT,CASSFRQGRTEAFF
TRBD2,NA,TRBV4-1,TRBJ2-5,TGCGCCAGCAGCCTAACTAGCGGGGGAATCCAAGAGACCCAGTACTTC,CASSLTSGGIQETQYF
NA,few,TRBV24-1,TRBJ2-3,TGTGCCACCAGTGAACGCCGGGGATCAGATACGCAGTATTTT,CATSERRGSDTQYF
NA,NA,TRBV6-5,TRBJ1-1,TGTGCCAGCAGCCAAATGGACACTGAAGCTTTCTTT,CASSQMDTEAFF
TRBD2,few,TRBV7-2,TRBJ2-7,TGTGCCAGCAGCACCCGGGGAAGCGGGGGACTAACCTACGAGCAGTACTTC,CASSTRGSGGLTYEQYF
NA,many,TRBV5-1,TRBJ2-2,TGCGCCAGCAGCTTGGGCTGGTTAGGGACCCGACCGAACACCGGGGAGCTGTTTTTT,CASSLGWLGTRPNTGELFF
NA,NA,TRBV5-1,TRBJ1-1,TGCGCCAGCAGCTTGGCGTCAGGTTCTATGAACACTGAAGCTTTCTTT,CASSLASGSMNTEAFF
NA,few,TRBV29-1,TRBJ1-2,TGCAGCATCCCCCGGGGGTCCTATGGCTACACCTTC,CSIPRGSYGYTF
NA,NA,TRBV5-1,TRBJ2-2,TGCGCCAGCAGAGAGTTCGGGGGGAACACCGGGGAGCTGTTTTTT,CASREFGGNTGELFF
NA,few,TRBV27,TRBJ2-5,TGTGCCAGCAGTCCTCAGGGGTTAGAGACCCAGTACTTC,CASSPQGLETQYF
NA,NA,TRBV5-1,TRBJ2-1,TGCGCCAGCAGACAGGGAGGCTCCTACAATGAGCAGTTCTTC,CASRQGGSYNEQFF
NA,many,TRBV6-4,TRBJ2-3,TGTGCCAGCAGTGACCTACTAGAGCAGGCAGATACGCAGTATTTT,CASSDLLEQADTQYF
NA,few,TRBV3-1,TRBJ1-2,TGTGCCAGCAGCCAAGGAGGGGAAGGCTACACCTTC,CASSQGGEGYTF
NA,many,TRBV27,TRBJ2-4,TGTGCCAGCAGTTTACCAGGCGGAAACATTCAGTACTTC,CASSLPGGNIQYF